Shown below are 27 T cell receptor beta chains from a single sample sequenced in a study of tissue T cells after allogeneic stem cell transplantation. Indicated time point: mouse harvest day 14 after allogeneic transplant. Each mouse received 10^7 T-cell-depleted marrow cells plus 10^6 splenic CD5+ T cells by tail vein. Libraries were prepared by immunoSEQ multiplex PCR; TCRdb keeps only in-frame clonotypes and omits some of them. The data hold 4,500 to 5,000 clones, with less than 35% observed a single time. The sample comprised skin. These receptors came from a female BALB/c mouse given C57BL/6 T cells with graft-versus-host disease after an allogeneic hematopoietic cell transplant.

Of note for this clone: Genes and germline come from the mouse. CDR3 protein: CASSHRGFAEQFF. Incomplete CDR3 DNA: TGTGCCAGCAGTCACAGGGGTTTTGCTGAGCAGTTC. The chain combines TRBV26 with TRBJ2-1, with 7 bases fitting TRBD1. The CDR3 end lies 1 residue beyond the end of the read and is filled in from the germline J gene. The CDR3 length is 13 residues. The ends lost 4 bases at V and 6 bases at J; junction bases unmatched: 3. In germline, CDR1 is KGHPV, CDR2 FQNQEV (reference sequence).

This clone was seen more than once but under ten times. Mouse germline and gene names are used. The read ends 1 residue early relative to the CDR3; the germline J gene fills the gap. The gene calls are TRBV5 and TRBJ2-1; 13 bases fit TRBD2. The V and J ends lost 4 bases and 3 bases, in that order; junction bases with no gene match: 3. The CDR3 is made up of 16 amino acids. The germline V gene has CDR1 LGHNA and CDR2 YNLKQL (reference sequence). The sequenced CDR3 bases are TGTGCCAGCAGCCCTCGGGACTGGGGGGGCTATGCTGAGCAGTTC. Translating it yields CASSPRDWGGYAEQF. The whole CDR3 sequence reads CASSPRDWGGYAEQFF.

Notes on this clone: Each gene name is a mouse one. The read ends 1 residue before the CDR3 terminus; that terminus is restored from the germline J gene. The chain links TRBV26 to TRBJ1-6; D is perhaps TRBD1 (6 bases). TRBJ1-6 is known as an ORF, though its function is uncertain. Germline loops: CDR1 KGHPV, CDR2 FQNQEV (reference sequence). CDR3 length: 14 amino acids. Trimming cost V 4 bases and J 3 bases, with 7 bases left between them. Partial CDR3 DNA: TGTGCCAGCAGTCAGGACAGCTATAATTCGCCCCTCTAC. Protein: CASSQDSYNSPLY. The entire CDR3 reads CASSQDSYNSPLYF.

This clone was found a few times. The germline and genes are mouse ones. This chain's CDR3 is CASSRDQGFEQYF. The covered CDR3 bases are TGTGCTAGCAGTAGAGATCAAGGGTTTGAACAGTAC. The chain has TRBV17 and TRBJ2-7, with D unresolved. The CDR3 end lies 1 residue beyond the end of the read and is filled in from the germline J gene. V lost 0 bases and J lost 6, with 9 bases in between. CDR1 and CDR2 from the germline V gene are MNHDT and YYDKIL. The CDR3 is made up of 13 amino acids.

This clone was seen only a few times. The listed genes are named as in mouse. The DNA ends 1 residue before the CDR3 does, and the rest of the CDR3 is filled in from the germline J gene. This chain uses TRBV3 with TRBJ2-7, with D perhaps matching TRBD1 (6 bases). The V end lost 5 bases, the J end lost 0 bases, and 11 bases lay between the germline ends. Germline CDR1 is SNHLY and CDR2 is FYNGKV (reference sequence). This CDR3 contains 14 residues. CDR3 DNA (partial): TGTGCCAGCAGCGACAGGAGGAGCTCCTATGAACAGTAC. Translated: CASSDRRSSYEQY. In full, the CDR3 is CASSDRRSSYEQYF.

This clone was counted a few times. The gene symbols are mouse symbols. The DNA ends 1 residue before the CDR3 does, and the rest of the CDR3 is filled in from the germline J gene. The chain recombines TRBV26 with TRBJ1-1, with D perhaps TRBD1 (6 bases). Germline assignment: CDR1 KGHPV and CDR2 FQNQEV (reference sequence). CDR3 length: 14 amino acids. Deletions cut 2 bases from V and 3 bases from J, with 10 bases between. CDR3: CASSLNRGDTEVFF. The CDR3 bases that were read are TGTGCCAGCAGTCTGAATAGGGGGGACACAGAAGTCTTC.

On this clone itself: At one end, the junction sequence differs from germline, possibly due to a read error. The gene names here belong to mouse. The DNA ends 1 residue before the CDR3 does, and the rest of the CDR3 is filled in from the germline J gene. V and J are TRBV12-2 and TRBJ1-1; D is unclear. The CDR3 loop spans 14 amino acids. In germline, CDR1 is SGHLS, CDR2 HYDKME. CDR3 bases read: TGTGCCAGCCCTCTCGACACAATAAACACAGAAGTCTTC. This codes for CASPLDTINTEVF. The full CDR3 is CASPLDTINTEVFF.

This clone was recorded a few times. Each gene name is a mouse one. The read ends 1 residue before the CDR3 terminus; that terminus is restored from the germline J gene. The chain combines TRBV26 with TRBJ2-5; 7 nucleotides match TRBD2. With V trimmed by 4 bases and J by 0 bases, 4 bases remained unmatched. The CDR3 sequence is 15 residues long. Per the germline V gene, CDR1 is KGHPV and CDR2 is FQNQEV (reference sequence). Partial CDR3 DNA: TGTGCCAGCAGTCCCTGGACTGGAAACCAAGACACCCAGTAC. Translation: CASSPWTGNQDTQY. In full, the CDR3 is CASSPWTGNQDTQYF.

As concerns this clone: All gene names here are mouse names. The observed sequence ends 1 residue before the CDR3 terminus, with the missing tail filled in from the germline J gene. This chain uses TRBV31 with TRBJ2-5, with a possible D match to TRBD1 (5 bases). The CDR3 spans 15 residues. The V end was cut by 0 bases, the J end by 2 bases, with 12 bases between. Germline V lookup: CDR1 GKSSPN, CDR2 SITVG. CDR3 DNA (partial): TGTGCCTGGAGTCTAAGCAGGGAAGGCCAAGACACCCAGTAC. It is translated as CAWSLSREGQDTQY. The whole CDR3 protein reads CAWSLSREGQDTQYF.

The sample holds one count of this clone. Mouse names are used for the genes. Read sequence stops 1 residue before the CDR3 end, and the germline J gene provides the missing end. The chain joins TRBV23 to TRBJ2-1. Germline assignment: CDR1 KGHTA and CDR2 FQNQQP. The CDR3 loop spans 12 amino acids. The DNA read from the CDR3 is TGCTCCAGCAGTCGAGACTATGCTGAGCAGTTC. Protein: CSSSRDYAEQF. The full CDR3 sequence reads CSSSRDYAEQFF.

By share, this clone ranks as medium-sized. Here the gene names and germline are mouse. The read ends 1 residue early relative to the CDR3; the germline J gene fills the gap. The genes are TRBV26 and TRBJ1-3; D is uncertain. V gave up 1 base and J gave up 0 bases, with 7 bases separating them. Per the germline V gene, CDR1 is KGHPV and CDR2 is FQNQEV (reference sequence). The CDR3 has 15 residues. The CDR3 bases that were read are TGTGCCAGCAGTCTGTTTAGGGATTCTGGAAATACGCTCTAT. It yields the protein CASSLFRDSGNTLY. Given in full, the CDR3 is CASSLFRDSGNTLYF. Full variable domain (rest looked up from reference TRBV26 and TRBJ1-3): NSKVIQTPRYLVKGQGQKAKMRCIPEKGHPVVFWYQQNKNNEFKFLINFQNQEVLQQIDMTEKRFSAECPSNSPCSLEIQSSEAGDSALYLCASSLFRDSGNTLYFGEGSRLIVV.

Remarks on this clone: Genes and germline come from the mouse. The read gets to within 1 residue of the CDR3 end, and the germline J gene fills in the rest. The V and J genes are TRBV13-1 and TRBJ1-1, with 10 bases identical to TRBD1. The CDR3 has 14 residues. V shed 3 bases and J 6 bases; nucleotides not matched to a gene: 5. The germline V gene encodes CDR1 NSHNY and CDR2 SYGAGN. The part of the CDR3 DNA that was read is TGTGCCAGCAGTGCCCGGGACAGGGGACCAGAAGTCTTC. Translated, it gives CASSARDRGPEVF. The CDR3, in full, reads CASSARDRGPEVFF.

As regards this clone: The genes are named according to mouse. The CDR3 end lies 1 residue beyond the end of the read and is filled in from the germline J gene. The gene calls are TRBV26 and TRBJ1-6; TRBD1 might be the D (6 bases). TRBJ1-6 is classed as an ORF, of uncertain function. Trimming took 4 bases from V and 4 from J, leaving 11 bases between them. This CDR3 has 15 residues. The germline CDR1 and CDR2 sequences are KGHPV and FQNQEV (reference sequence). The CDR3 DNA, read in part, is TGTGCCAGCAGTCCCGGGACATCATATAATTCGCCCCTCTAC. Its translation is CASSPGTSYNSPLY. The CDR3 in full is CASSPGTSYNSPLYF.

A remark on this clone: Gene names denote mouse genes. The read finishes 1 residue shy of the CDR3 end, and the germline J gene is used to complete it. The gene calls are TRBV12-2 and TRBJ2-5, with D perhaps matching TRBD2 (6 bases). V dropped 2 bases and J dropped 0 bases, with 14 bases sitting between them. Germline loops: CDR1 SGHLS, CDR2 HYDKME. The CDR3 runs to 16 residues. CDR3 sequence reads: CASSRRLVLNQDTQYF. The covered CDR3 bases are TGTGCCAGCTCTCGAAGACTGGTCCTTAACCAAGACACCCAGTAC.

Comment on this clone: Genes and germline come from the mouse. The read gets to within 1 residue of the CDR3 end, and the germline J gene fills in the rest. V is TRBV13-3 and J is TRBJ1-1; 9 positions match TRBD1. The germline gives CDR1 NNHDY, CDR2 SYVADS. The junction had 7 bases not matched to a gene; V was cut back by 5 bases and J by 11 bases. The CDR3 is made up of 12 amino acids. CDR3 bases read: TGTGCCAGCAGCAACAGGGGGCGGGAGGTCTTC. Translated, it gives CASSNRGREVF. The full CDR3 sequence reads CASSNRGREVFF.

This clone was picked up a small number of times. Mouse names are used for the genes. The read gets to within 1 residue of the CDR3 end, and the germline J gene fills in the rest. The chain is built from TRBV12-2 and TRBJ2-1; 11 nucleotides line up with TRBD2. The length of the CDR3 is 15 residues. V shed 4 bases and J 3 bases; nucleotides not matched to a gene: 4. The germline V gene encodes CDR1 SGHLS and CDR2 HYDKME. CDR3 sequence: CASSLDWGGYAEQFF. The CDR3 DNA, read in part, is TGTGCCAGCTCCCTAGACTGGGGGGGCTATGCTGAGCAGTTC.

With regard to this clone: Gene names denote mouse genes. Read sequence stops 1 residue before the CDR3 end, and the germline J gene provides the missing end. The chain has TRBV13-2 and TRBJ2-7; D is ambiguous. The CDR3 has 11 residues. Trimming removed 3 bases from V and 4 bases from J, with 5 bases in between. Germline CDR1 NNHNN, CDR2 SYGAGS (reference sequence). CDR3 residues: CASGAQYEQYF. The covered CDR3 bases are TGTGCCAGCGGTGCACAATATGAACAGTAC.

Sample share makes this clone medium-sized (0.01 to 0.1%). The gene symbols are mouse symbols. The read finishes 1 residue shy of the CDR3 end, and the germline J gene is used to complete it. The J gene is TRBJ2-7, the V gene TRBV26; 11 bases agree with TRBD2. This CDR3 has 14 residues. The J segment lost 4 bases and the V segment lost 4 bases, leaving 3 bases of the junction unmatched. Germline CDR1 reads KGHPV; CDR2 reads FQNQEV (reference sequence). The covered CDR3 bases are TGTGCCAGCAGTCCCGACTGGGGGGGTTATGAACAGTAC. It translates to CASSPDWGGYEQY. The entire CDR3 sequence reads CASSPDWGGYEQYF.

With respect to this clone: The genes and germline here are from mouse. Read sequence stops 1 residue before the CDR3 end, and the germline J gene provides the missing end. V and J are TRBV26 and TRBJ2-7; 10 nucleotides agree with TRBD1. CDR3 length: 14 amino acids. V shed 4 bases, J shed 4 bases, and the junction held 4 bases outside the gene matches. Germline V gives CDR1 KGHPV, CDR2 FQNQEV (reference sequence). The CDR3 DNA, read in part, is TGTGCCAGCAGTCCCCCGGGACAGGGGTATGAACAGTAC. It is translated as CASSPPGQGYEQY. The whole CDR3 sequence is CASSPPGQGYEQYF.

As regards this clone: Gene names follow the mouse nomenclature. The CDR3 is cut off 1 residue early in the read; its end comes from the germline J gene. The sample contains more than one DNA sequence encoding this CDR3. V usage is TRBV23 and J usage is TRBJ2-3; whether TRBD2, the table's D call, matches the DNA was not checked. CDR3 length equals 16 residues. Germline values: CDR1 KGHTA, CDR2 FQNQQP. This CDR3 is CSSSQGGGRGAETLYF. Partial CDR3 DNA: TGCTCCAGCAGTCAGGGGGGGGGAAGGGGTGCAGAAACGCTGTAT.

A word on this clone: Gene names and germline match the mouse. The CDR3 end falls 1 residue outside the read, so it is completed with the germline J gene. The chain couples TRBV15 to TRBJ2-5; TRBD1 matches at 9 bases. This CDR3 contains 13 residues. Trimming removed 5 bases from V and 4 bases from J; junction bases left unmatched: 1. The germline CDR1 and CDR2 sequences are SGHND and FRSKSL. CDR3 amino acids: CASSTGGKDTQYF. The part of the CDR3 DNA that was read is TGTGCCAGCAGTACAGGGGGCAAAGACACCCAGTAC.

Points on this clone: Gene names are the mouse ones. The sequence runs out 1 residue before the end of the CDR3; the remainder is reconstructed from the germline J gene. The chain is built from TRBV3 and TRBJ2-4; D remains unclear. V dropped 5 bases and J dropped 0 bases, with 3 bases sitting between them. Germline lookup yields CDR1 SNHLY and CDR2 FYNGKV (reference sequence). This CDR3 contains 12 residues. The DNA read from the CDR3 is TGTGCCAGCAGCCGTAGTCAAAACACCTTGTAC. Its protein is CASSRSQNTLY. The full-length CDR3 reads as CASSRSQNTLYF.

A note on this clone: Mouse gene names and germline throughout. The read ends 1 residue shy of where the CDR3 ends; the end is completed using the germline J gene. The chain uses TRBV31 and TRBJ1-2; D possibly corresponds to TRBD1 (6 bases). From germline, CDR1 is GKSSPN and CDR2 SITVG. Trimming removed 3 bases at V and 2 bases at J, with 10 bases between. This CDR3 has 13 amino acids. CDR3 DNA, as far as it was read: TGTGCCTGGAGCCCAGGACAGAACTCCGACTACACC. Residues: CAWSPGQNSDYT. The full-length CDR3 reads as CAWSPGQNSDYTF.

On this clone: Genes and germline come from the mouse. The read halts 1 residue ahead of the CDR3 end, with the missing end drawn from the germline J gene. The chain carries TRBV5 and TRBJ1-5, with D unclear. V lost 0 bases, J lost 5 bases, and 5 bases lay in between. Germline values: CDR1 LGHNA, CDR2 YNLKQL (reference sequence). This CDR3 is built from 13 residues. CDR3 sequence: CASSQEGDQAPLF. The covered CDR3 bases are TGTGCCAGCAGCCAAGAGGGAGACCAGGCTCCGCTT.

This clone turned up a few times. Gene names and germline refer to mouse. The read comes to an end 1 residue before the CDR3 does, leaving the germline J gene to fill in the end. The genes are TRBV29 and TRBJ1-5; TRBD1 might be the D (5 bases). Germline CDR1 is MSHET and CDR2 is SYDVDS. V was pared by 0 bases and J by 3 bases, with 12 bases between. This CDR3 spans 16 amino acids. Incomplete CDR3 DNA: TGTGCTAGCAGTTTATCGGAGGGAAGGGGCAACCAGGCTCCGCTT. This translates into CASSLSEGRGNQAPL. The entire CDR3 sequence reads CASSLSEGRGNQAPLF. Full variable domain (rest looked up from reference TRBV29 and TRBJ1-5): DMKVTQMPRYLIKRMGENVLLECGQDMSHETMYWYRQDPGLGLQLIYISYDVDSNSEGDIPKGYRVSRKKREHFSLILDSAKTNQTSVYFCASSLSEGRGNQAPLFGEGTRLSVL.

A few counts support this clone. The genes and germline here are from mouse. The CDR3 extends 1 residue past the end of the read, so its final part is completed from the germline J gene. This rearrangement joins TRBV13-3 to TRBJ2-5; 7 positions match TRBD2. Trimming at V came to 3 bases and at J to 6 bases, leaving 4 bases not matched to a gene. Per the germline V gene, CDR1 is NNHDY and CDR2 is SYVADS. CDR3 size: 13 residues. The CDR3 DNA, read in part, is TGTGCCAGCAGTGTGGGGGGATGGGACACCCAGTAC. Its translation: CASSVGGWDTQY. The whole CDR3 sequence is CASSVGGWDTQYF.

There are a few counts of this clone. Genes here carry mouse names. The CDR3 end lies 1 residue beyond the end of the read and is filled in from the germline J gene. J is TRBJ1-2 and V is TRBV19, with 9 bases aligning to TRBD1. The CDR3 covers 14 residues. Germline CDR1 is FNHDT and CDR2 is SITEND (reference sequence). With V trimmed by 4 bases and J by 2 bases, 3 bases remained unmatched. Incomplete CDR3 DNA: TGTGCCAGCAGTCGACAGGGGGAGAACTCCGACTACACC. This translates into CASSRQGENSDYT. The whole CDR3 protein is CASSRQGENSDYTF.